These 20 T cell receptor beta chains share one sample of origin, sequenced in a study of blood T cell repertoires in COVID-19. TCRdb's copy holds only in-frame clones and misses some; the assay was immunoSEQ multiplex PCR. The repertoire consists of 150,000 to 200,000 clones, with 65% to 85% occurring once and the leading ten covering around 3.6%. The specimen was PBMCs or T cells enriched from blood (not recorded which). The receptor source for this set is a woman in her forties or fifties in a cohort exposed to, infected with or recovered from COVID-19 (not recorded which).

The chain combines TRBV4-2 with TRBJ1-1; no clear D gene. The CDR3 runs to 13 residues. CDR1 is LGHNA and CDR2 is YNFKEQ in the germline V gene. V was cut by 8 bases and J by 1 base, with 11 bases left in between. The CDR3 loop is CASAWEGNTEAFF. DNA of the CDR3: TGTGCCAGCGCTTGGGAGGGGAACACTGAAGCTTTCTTT.

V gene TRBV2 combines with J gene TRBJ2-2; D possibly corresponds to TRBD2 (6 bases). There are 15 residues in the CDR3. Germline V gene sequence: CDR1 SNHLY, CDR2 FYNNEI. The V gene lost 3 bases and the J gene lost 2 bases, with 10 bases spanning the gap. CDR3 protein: CASSEEDYNTGELFF. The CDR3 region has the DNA TGTGCCAGCAGTGAGGAGGACTACAACACCGGGGAGCTGTTTTTT.

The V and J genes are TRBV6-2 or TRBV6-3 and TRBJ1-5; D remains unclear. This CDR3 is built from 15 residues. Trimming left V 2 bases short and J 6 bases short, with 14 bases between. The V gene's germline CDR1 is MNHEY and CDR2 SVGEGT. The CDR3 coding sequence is TGTGCCAGCAGTTACCCTATCGACATTCCTCAGCCCCAGCATTTT. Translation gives CASSYPIDIPQPQHF.

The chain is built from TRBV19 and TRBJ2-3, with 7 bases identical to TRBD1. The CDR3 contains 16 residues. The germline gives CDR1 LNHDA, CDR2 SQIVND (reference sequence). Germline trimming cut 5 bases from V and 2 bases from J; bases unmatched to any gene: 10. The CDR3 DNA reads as TGTGCCAGTAGTTCCAAGACAGGGAGATACACAGATACGCAGTATTTT. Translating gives CASSSKTGRYTDTQYF.

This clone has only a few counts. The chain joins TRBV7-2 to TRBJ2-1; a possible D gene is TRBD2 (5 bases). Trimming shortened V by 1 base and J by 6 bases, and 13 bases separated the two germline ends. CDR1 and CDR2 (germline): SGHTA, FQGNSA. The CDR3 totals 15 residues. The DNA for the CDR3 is TGTGCCAGCAGCTTAGGGACTTCGAAAGCCAATGAGCAGTTCTTC. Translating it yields CASSLGTSKANEQFF. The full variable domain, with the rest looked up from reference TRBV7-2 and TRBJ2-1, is GAGVSQSPSNKVTEKGKDVELRCDPISGHTALYWYRQSLGQGLEFLIYFQGNSAPDKSGLPSDRFSAERTGGSVSTLTIQRTQQEDSAVYLCASSLGTSKANEQFFGPGTRLTVL.

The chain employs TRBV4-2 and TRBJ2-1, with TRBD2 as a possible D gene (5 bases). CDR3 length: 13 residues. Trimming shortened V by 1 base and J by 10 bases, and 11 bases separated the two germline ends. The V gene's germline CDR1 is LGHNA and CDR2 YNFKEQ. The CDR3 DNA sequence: TGTGCCAGCAGCCAAGGGGGAGTGGAAGAGCAGTTCTTC. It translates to CASSQGGVEEQFF.

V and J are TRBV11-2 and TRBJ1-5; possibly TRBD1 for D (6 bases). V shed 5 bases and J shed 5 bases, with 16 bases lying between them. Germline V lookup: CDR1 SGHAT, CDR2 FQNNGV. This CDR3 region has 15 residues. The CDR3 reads CASSLDGRGDQPQHF. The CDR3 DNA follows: TGTGCCAGCAGCCTGGACGGGAGGGGGGATCAGCCCCAGCATTTT.

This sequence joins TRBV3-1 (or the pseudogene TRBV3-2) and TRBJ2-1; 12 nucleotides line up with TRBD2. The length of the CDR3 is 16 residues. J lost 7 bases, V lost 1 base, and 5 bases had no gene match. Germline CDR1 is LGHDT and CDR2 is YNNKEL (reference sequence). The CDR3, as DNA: TGTGCCAGCAGCCAAGTAGCTAGCGGGAGGGGTAATGAGCAGTTCTTC. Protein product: CASSQVASGRGNEQFF.

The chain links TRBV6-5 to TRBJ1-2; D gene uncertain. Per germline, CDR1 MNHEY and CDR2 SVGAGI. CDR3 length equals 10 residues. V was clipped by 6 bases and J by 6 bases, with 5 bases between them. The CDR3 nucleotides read TGTGCCAGCAGCCAGGATGGCTACACCTTC. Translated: CASSQDGYTF.

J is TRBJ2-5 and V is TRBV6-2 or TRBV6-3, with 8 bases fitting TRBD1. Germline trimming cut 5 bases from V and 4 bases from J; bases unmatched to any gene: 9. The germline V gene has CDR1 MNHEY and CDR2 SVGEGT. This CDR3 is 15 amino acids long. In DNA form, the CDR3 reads TGTGCCAGCAGTCGAGGGACAGGAATAGGAGAGACCCAGTACTTC. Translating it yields CASSRGTGIGETQYF.

CDR3 coding DNA: TGTGCCAGCATGGCTTCGGGGGGATACACCATATATTTT. Encoded protein: CASMASGGYTIYF. This chain links TRBV6-5 with TRBJ1-3; possibly TRBD1 for D (5 bases). Germline CDR1 reads MNHEY; CDR2 reads SVGAGI. V lost 7 bases to trimming and J lost 8 bases, with 15 bases between them. This CDR3 is 13 amino acids long.

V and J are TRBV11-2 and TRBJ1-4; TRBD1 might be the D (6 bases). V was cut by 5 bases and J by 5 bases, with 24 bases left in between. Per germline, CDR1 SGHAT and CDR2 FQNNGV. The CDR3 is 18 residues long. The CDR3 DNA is TGTGCCAGCAGCGCACGTCCCGCTCAGGGGCTTTCCAATGAAAAACTGTTTTTT. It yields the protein CASSARPAQGLSNEKLFF.

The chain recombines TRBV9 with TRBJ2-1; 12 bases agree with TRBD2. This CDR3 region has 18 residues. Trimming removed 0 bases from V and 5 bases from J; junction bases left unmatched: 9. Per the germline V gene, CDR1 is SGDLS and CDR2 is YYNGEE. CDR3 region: CASSVVGASGRVNNEQFF. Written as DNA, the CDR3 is TGTGCCAGCAGCGTAGTGGGGGCTAGCGGGAGGGTGAACAATGAGCAGTTCTTC.

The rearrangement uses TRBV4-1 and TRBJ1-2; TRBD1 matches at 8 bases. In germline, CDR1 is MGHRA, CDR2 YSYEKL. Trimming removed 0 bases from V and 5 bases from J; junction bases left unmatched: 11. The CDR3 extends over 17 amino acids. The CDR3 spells CASSQDQGQDPQYGYTF. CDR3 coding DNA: TGCGCCAGCAGCCAAGATCAGGGACAGGACCCTCAGTATGGCTACACCTTC.

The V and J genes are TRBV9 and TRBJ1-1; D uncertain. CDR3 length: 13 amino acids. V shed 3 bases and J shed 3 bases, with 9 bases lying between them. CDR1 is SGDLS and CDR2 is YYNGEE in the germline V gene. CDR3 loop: CASSANYYTEAFF. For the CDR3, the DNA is TGTGCCAGCAGCGCGAATTACTACACTGAAGCTTTCTTT.

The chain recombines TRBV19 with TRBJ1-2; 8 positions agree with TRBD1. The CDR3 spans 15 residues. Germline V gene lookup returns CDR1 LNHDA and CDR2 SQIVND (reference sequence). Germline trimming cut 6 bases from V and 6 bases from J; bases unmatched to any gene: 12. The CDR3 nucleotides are TGTGCCAGTAGCCAGCCAGGACAGGGCTACAATGGCTACACCTTC. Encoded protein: CASSQPGQGYNGYTF. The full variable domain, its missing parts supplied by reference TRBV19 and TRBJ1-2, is DGGITQSPKYLFRKEGQNVTLSCEQNLNHDAMYWYRQDPGQGLRLIYYSQIVNDFQKGDIAEGYSVSREKKESFPLTVTSAQKNPTAFYLCASSQPGQGYNGYTFGSGTRLTVV.

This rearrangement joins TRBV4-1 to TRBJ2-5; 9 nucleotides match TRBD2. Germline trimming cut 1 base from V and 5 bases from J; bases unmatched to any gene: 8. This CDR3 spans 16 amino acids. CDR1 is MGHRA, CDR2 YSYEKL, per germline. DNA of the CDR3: TGCGCCAGCAGCCAAGGTGGCGGGAGGGCCGGGGAGACCCAGTACTTC. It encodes CASSQGGGRAGETQYF.

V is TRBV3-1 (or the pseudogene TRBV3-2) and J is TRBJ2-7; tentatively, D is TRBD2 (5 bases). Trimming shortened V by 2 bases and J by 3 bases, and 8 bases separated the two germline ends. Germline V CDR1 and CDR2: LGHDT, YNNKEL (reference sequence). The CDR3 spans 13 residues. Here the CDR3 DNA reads TGTGCCAGCAGCCAACGAGGGAACTACGAGCAGTACTTC. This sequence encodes CASSQRGNYEQYF.

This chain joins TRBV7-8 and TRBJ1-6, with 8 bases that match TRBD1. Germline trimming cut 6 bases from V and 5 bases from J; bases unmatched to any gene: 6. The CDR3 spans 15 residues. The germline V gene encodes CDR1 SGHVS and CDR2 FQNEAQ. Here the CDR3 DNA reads TGTGCCAGCAGACTAGGGGGACAGGATAATTCACCCCTCCACTTT. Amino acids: CASRLGGQDNSPLHF. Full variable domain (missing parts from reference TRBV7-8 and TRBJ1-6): GAGVSQSPRYKVAKRGQDVALRCDPISGHVSLFWYQQALGQGPEFLTYFQNEAQLDKSGLPSDRFFAERPEGSVSTLKIQRTQQEDSAVYLCASRLGGQDNSPLHFGNGTRLTVT.

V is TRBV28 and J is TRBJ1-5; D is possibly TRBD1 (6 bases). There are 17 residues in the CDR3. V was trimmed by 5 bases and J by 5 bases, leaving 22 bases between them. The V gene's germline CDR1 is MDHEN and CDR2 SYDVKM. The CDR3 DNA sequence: TGTGCCAGCAGTCCCGGTGGACAGCTAGTATTTGATCAGCCCCAGCATTTT. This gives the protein CASSPGGQLVFDQPQHF.